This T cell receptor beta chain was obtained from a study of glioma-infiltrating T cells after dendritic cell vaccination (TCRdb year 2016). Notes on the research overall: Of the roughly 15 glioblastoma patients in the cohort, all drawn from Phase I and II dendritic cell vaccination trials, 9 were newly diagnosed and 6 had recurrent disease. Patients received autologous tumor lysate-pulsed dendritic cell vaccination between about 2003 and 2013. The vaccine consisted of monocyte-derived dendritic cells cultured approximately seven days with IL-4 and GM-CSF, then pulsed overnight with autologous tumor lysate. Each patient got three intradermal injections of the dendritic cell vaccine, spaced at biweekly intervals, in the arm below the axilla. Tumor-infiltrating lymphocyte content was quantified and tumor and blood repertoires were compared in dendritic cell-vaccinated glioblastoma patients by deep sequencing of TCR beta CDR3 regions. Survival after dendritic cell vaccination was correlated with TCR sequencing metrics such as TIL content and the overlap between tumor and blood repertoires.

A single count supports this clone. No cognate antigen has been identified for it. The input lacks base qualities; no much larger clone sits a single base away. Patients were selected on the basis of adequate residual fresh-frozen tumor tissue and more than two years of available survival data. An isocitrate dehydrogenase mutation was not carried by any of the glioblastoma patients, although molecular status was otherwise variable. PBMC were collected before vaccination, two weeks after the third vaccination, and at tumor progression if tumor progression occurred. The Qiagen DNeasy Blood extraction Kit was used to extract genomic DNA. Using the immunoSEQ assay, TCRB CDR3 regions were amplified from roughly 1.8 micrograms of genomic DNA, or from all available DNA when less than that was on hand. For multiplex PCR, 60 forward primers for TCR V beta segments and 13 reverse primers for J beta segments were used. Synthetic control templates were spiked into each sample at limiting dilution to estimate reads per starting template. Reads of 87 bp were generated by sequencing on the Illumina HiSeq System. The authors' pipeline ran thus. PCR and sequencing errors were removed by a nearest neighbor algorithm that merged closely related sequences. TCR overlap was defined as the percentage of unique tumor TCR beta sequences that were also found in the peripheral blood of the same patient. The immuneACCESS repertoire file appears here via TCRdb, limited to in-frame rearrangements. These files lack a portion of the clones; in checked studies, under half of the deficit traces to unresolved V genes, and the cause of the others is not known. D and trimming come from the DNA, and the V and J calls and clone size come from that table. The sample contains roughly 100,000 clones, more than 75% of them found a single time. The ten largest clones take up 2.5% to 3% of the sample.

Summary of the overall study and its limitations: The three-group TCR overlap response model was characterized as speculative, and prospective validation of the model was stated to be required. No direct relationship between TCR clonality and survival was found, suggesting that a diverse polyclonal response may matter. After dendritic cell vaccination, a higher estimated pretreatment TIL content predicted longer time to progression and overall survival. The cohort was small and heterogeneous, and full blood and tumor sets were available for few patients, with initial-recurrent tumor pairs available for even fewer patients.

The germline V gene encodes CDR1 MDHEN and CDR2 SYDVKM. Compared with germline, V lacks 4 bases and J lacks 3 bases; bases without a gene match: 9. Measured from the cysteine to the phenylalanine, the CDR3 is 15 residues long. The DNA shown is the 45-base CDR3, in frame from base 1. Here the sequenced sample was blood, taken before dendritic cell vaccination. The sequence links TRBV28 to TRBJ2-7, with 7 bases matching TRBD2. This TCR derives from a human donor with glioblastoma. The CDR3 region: CASSSLAGVFYEQYF. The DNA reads TGTGCCAGCAGTTCTCTCGCGGGAGTATTCTACGAGCAGTACTTC.